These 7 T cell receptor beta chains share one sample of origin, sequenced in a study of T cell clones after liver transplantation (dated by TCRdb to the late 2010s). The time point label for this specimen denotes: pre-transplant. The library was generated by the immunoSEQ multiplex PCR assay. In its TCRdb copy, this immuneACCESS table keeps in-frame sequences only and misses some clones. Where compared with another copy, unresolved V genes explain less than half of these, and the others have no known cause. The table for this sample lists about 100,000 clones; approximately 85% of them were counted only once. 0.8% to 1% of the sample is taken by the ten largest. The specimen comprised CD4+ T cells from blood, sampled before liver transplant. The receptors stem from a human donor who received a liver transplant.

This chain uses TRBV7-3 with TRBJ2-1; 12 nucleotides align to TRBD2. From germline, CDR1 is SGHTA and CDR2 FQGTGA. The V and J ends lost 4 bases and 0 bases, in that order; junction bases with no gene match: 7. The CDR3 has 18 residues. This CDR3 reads CASSSPTSGGSSYNEQFF. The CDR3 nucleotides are TGTGCCAGCAGCTCCCCGACTAGCGGGGGTAGCTCCTACAATGAGCAGTTCTTC.

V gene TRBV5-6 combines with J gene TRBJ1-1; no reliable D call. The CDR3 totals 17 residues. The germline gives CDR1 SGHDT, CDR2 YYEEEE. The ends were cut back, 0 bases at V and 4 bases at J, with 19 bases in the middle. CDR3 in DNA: TGTGCCAGCAGCTTGGTACGCCGGAAGGGATACAGCACTGAAGCTTTCTTT. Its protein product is CASSLVRRKGYSTEAFF.

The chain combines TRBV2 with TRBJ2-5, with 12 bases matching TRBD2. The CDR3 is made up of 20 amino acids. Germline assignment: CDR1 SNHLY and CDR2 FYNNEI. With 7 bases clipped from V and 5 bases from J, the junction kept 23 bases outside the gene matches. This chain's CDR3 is CASTLDASGGAPGLLETQYF. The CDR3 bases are TGTGCCAGCACCCTCGACGCTAGCGGGGGGGCCCCTGGGCTGCTCGAGACCCAGTACTTC.

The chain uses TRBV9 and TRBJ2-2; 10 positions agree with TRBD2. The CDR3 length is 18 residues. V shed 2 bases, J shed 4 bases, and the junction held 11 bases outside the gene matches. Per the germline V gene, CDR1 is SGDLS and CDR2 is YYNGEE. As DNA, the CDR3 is TGTGCCAGCAGCGTGAGTCGGACTAGCGGAGGGGGCACCGGGGAGCTGTTTTTT. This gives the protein CASSVSRTSGGGTGELFF.

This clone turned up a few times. The CDR3 nucleotides read TGTGCCAGCAGCTCACAGGGAAACTATGGCTACACCTTC. Translation gives CASSSQGNYGYTF. The rearrangement uses TRBV5-4 and TRBJ1-2; D is possibly TRBD1 (6 bases). CDR1 is SGHNT and CDR2 is YYREEE in the germline V gene (reference sequence). The CDR3 has 13 amino acids. V shed 3 bases and J shed 2 bases, with 8 bases lying between them.

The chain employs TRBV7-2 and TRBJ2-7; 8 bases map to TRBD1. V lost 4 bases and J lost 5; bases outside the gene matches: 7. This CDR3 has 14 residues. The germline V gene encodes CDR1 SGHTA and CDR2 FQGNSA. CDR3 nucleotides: TGTGCCAGCAGCTCCCGGACAGGGTATGACGAGCAGTACTTC. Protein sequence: CASSSRTGYDEQYF.

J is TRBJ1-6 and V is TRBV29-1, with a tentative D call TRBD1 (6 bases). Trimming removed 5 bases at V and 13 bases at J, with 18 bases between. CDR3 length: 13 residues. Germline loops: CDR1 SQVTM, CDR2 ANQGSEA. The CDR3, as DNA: TGCAGCGTTCGGCTCTACACAGGGTCCCCCCTCCACTTT. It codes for CSVRLYTGSPLHF.